This is a list of T cell receptor beta chains from one sample in a study of blood T cell repertoires in COVID-19. TCRdb's table, derived via immunoSEQ multiplex PCR, lists solely in-frame clones and lacks some. This table has about 180,000 clones, roughly 86% appearing once. Sequencing input: peripheral blood. The source of these receptors is a woman aged 25 to 45 with active or convalescent COVID-19. CDR3s include the opening cysteine and the closing phenylalanine or tryptophan.

V gene	J gene	CDR3 protein
TRBV29-1	TRBJ2-1	CSVWTGEFGNEQFF
TRBV27	TRBJ1-2	CASSFRGHSNYGYTF
TRBV5-5	TRBJ2-5	CASSNGLAGGQTQYF
TRBV3-1/TRBV3-2	TRBJ1-6	CASSQRDFNSPLHF
TRBV3-1/TRBV3-2	TRBJ1-4	CASSPRVVGEKLFF
TRBV10-2	TRBJ1-5	CASSVAGKQPQHF
TRBV19	TRBJ1-5	CASSTGINQPQHF
TRBV15	TRBJ2-5	CATSRDKNKETQYF
TRBV5-6	TRBJ2-1	CASSPRVGQGLNEQFF
TRBV14	TRBJ2-1	CASSHALAGRYNEQFF
TRBV5-6	TRBJ1-2	CASSPRDWSPIPHYGYTF
TRBV19	TRBJ1-5	CASSDGPLHNQPQHF
TRBV18	TRBJ1-2	CASSHRQDYGYTF
TRBV10-3	TRBJ1-1	CATQVALQNTEAFF
TRBV5-5	TRBJ1-1	CASSFTGGRTEAFF
TRBV18	TRBJ2-1	CASSPGLADNEQFF
TRBV4-1	TRBJ2-7	CASSQDLAGGPYEQYF
TRBV7-9	TRBJ1-2	CASSLGQGNGYTF
TRBV27	TRBJ2-7	CASSPLPATSYYEQYF
TRBV11-3	TRBJ2-2	CASSSGSGYTGELFF
TRBV2	TRBJ2-7	CASRGRGTSYEQYF
TRBV5-1	TRBJ1-1	CASSLGREAEAFF
TRBV6-5	TRBJ1-5	CASSTHRDGQPQHF
TRBV5-6	TRBJ2-3	CASSLVKGGTDTQYF
TRBV6-5	TRBJ2-7	CASGPSRLAYEQYF